These T cell receptor beta chains were read from a single sample in a study of response to subunit inactivated influenza vaccine. TCRdb re-called the RT-PCR reads with MiXCR, one entry per CDR3 protein. The sample records 800,000 to 1,000,000 distinct CDR3 sequences, about 20% being singletons. Sequencing was performed on PBMCs from blood, taken 5 days after vaccination. The receptors were sampled from a man aged 50 to 59 who received an inactivated influenza vaccine. Both conserved end residues are part of each CDR3. A D gene is named only where the DNA matches it firmly. Only some rows state a clone size, as once, few, many or a class for expanded clones.

few	TRBD1	TRBV10-3	TRBJ1-1	CAIMTGTTEAFF	TGTGCCATCATGACAGGGACCACTGAAGCTTTCTTT
few	-	TRBV4-1	TRBJ2-5	CASSQMYQETQYF	TGCGCCAGCAGCCAGATGTACCAAGAGACCCAGTACTTC
-	-	TRBV24-1	TRBJ1-2	CATSAGAYDYGYTF	TGTGCCACCAGTGCGGGGGCCTATGACTATGGCTACACCTTC
-	-	TRBV29-1	TRBJ2-4	CSVACVRSGIAKNIQYF	TGCAGCGTTGCCTGTGTTCGATCGGGGATCGCCAAAAACATTCAGTACTTC
few	-	TRBV4-3	TRBJ2-7	CASSRARSYEQYF	TGCGCCAGCAGCCGGGCTAGGAGCTACGAGCAGTACTTC
-	TRBD2	TRBV6-1	TRBJ2-5	CASFPPGLAGVQETQYF	TGTGCCAGCTTCCCCCCCGGGCTAGCGGGGGTTCAAGAGACCCAGTACTTC
few	-	TRBV7-8	TRBJ1-4	CASSPTRVGEKLFF	TGTGCCAGCAGCCCCACAAGGGTTGGAGAAAAACTGTTTTTT
-	TRBD2	TRBV6-5	TRBJ2-1	CASSYSAGGHNEQFF	TGTGCCAGCAGTTACTCAGCGGGAGGGCACAATGAGCAGTTCTTC
few	-	TRBV7-2	TRBJ2-1	CASSRVGGPDGNEQFF	TGTGCCAGCAGCCGAGTCGGGGGGCCCGACGGCAATGAGCAGTTCTTC
-	-	TRBV29-1	TRBJ2-3	CSADRSSPSTDTQYF	TGCAGCGCCGACCGTAGCTCCCCTAGCACAGATACGCAGTATTTT
many	-	TRBV19	TRBJ1-5	CASQKQWGNQPQHF	TGTGCCAGTCAAAAACAGTGGGGGAATCAGCCCCAGCATTTT
-	TRBD1	TRBV18	TRBJ2-3	CASSPQTGAFTDTQYF	TGTGCCAGCTCACCACAGACAGGGGCTTTTACAGATACGCAGTATTTT
many	TRBD2	TRBV20-1	TRBJ2-7	CSARDLAGSSYEQYF	TGCAGTGCTAGAGATCTAGCGGGGTCCTCCTACGAGCAGTACTTC
many	-	TRBV20-1	TRBJ2-3	CSAPLGSTDTQYF	TGCAGTGCTCCCCTCGGGAGCACAGATACGCAGTATTTT
few	-	TRBV7-2	TRBJ2-3	CASSSRRGGGIDTQYF	TGTGCCAGCAGCTCTCGGCGGGGAGGAGGTATAGATACGCAGTATTTT